This TCR beta chain was documented in a study of blood T cell repertoires in COVID-19. Germline V gene data show CDR1 as SGHDN and CDR2 as FVKESK. V dropped 4 bases and J dropped 7 bases, with 8 bases sitting between them. The CDR3 is made up of 12 amino acids. Assay used: immunoSEQ multiplex PCR; TCRdb lists only in-frame clones, some missing. In the table there are roughly 130,000 clones, 90% of which are singletons. The TCR comes from a man aged 50 to 60 with active COVID-19. Sequencing was carried out using peripheral blood. The V and J genes are TRBV14 and TRBJ2-1; D is undetermined. The CDR3 DNA sequence: TGTGCCAGCAGCCGAAGAGGTAATGAGCAGTTCTTC. This sequence encodes CASSRRGNEQFF.